This TCR beta chain was identified during a study of blood T cell repertoires in COVID-19. About the research overall: There were acute and convalescent COVID-19 samples, and they came from the United States, Italy and Spain. The analysed material was cDNA or gDNA that came from T cells, B-cell-depleted T cells, or PBMCs.

TCRdb's table, derived via immunoSEQ multiplex PCR, lists solely in-frame clones and lacks some. The sample consists of about 59,000 clones, around four fifths of them appearing once. CDR1 and CDR2 from the germline V gene are SGHRS and YFSETQ. V was pared by 4 bases and J by 7 bases, with 4 bases of the junction left unmatched. The CDR3 has 14 amino acids. The sequenced sample consisted of peripheral blood. This TCR was recovered from a man older than 75 with acute or convalescent COVID-19. V gene TRBV5-1 combines with J gene TRBJ2-1; 11 bases agree with TRBD2. The DNA of the CDR3 is TGCGCCAGCAGCCCTAGCGGGGGGCAGAATGAGCAGTTCTTC. It is translated as CASSPSGGQNEQFF.